This T cell receptor (beta chain) was recovered during a study of T cells after yellow fever vaccination (dated by TCRdb to between 2018 and 2020). At the level of the whole study: Libraries from fractions with low cell numbers were prepared with the SMART-Seq v4 Ultra Low Input RNA kit. To follow T-cell clones before and after primary and booster YFV17D yellow fever vaccination, bulk TCR alpha and beta repertoires were sequenced over time. The cohort comprised two healthy male donors, one aged 18 to 29 and one aged 30 to 40 years. Blood was drawn at multiple timepoints before and after primary and secondary immunization, with bulk PBMC replicates and cell subsets isolated. The investigation overall reported the following: FACS-sorted repertoires could contain abundant contaminating clonotypes from the bulk population, so computational filtering was required. Only a couple of donors were included in the study, so the extent to which the findings can be generalized is limited. After the booster, most of the clones that had expanded following primary vaccination were detected again (around 97% of CD4 and around nine tenths of CD8), which suggests that memory was broadly maintained. The secondary T-cell response was found to be weaker but faster than the primary response, with a peak reached on day 5 rather than on day 15. A small share of clonotypes was detected in both CD4 and CD8 compartments, with the overlap likely arising from convergent recombination.

Explained via the paper, the treatment or condition label denotes: live attenuated yellow fever vaccine strain. PBMCs were isolated from peripheral blood using a standard Ficoll-Paque protocol. CD4 and CD8 T-cell fractions were isolated with Dynabeads CD4 and CD8 positive selection kits. TriZol was used to extract RNA from bulk PBMCs, CD4 and CD8 fractions, and dextramer-positive and dextramer-negative fractions. CDR1 and CDR2 were assigned from the germline V gene as KGHSH and LQKENI. V loses 8 bases, J loses 2 bases, and the germline ends lie 13 bases apart. The CDR3 covers 14 residues, taking in both the cysteine and the phenylalanine. Kept here is only the CDR3 DNA, which spans 42 bases and is read in frame from base 1. As regards this clonotype: Its antigen is not yet known. Per-base quality was not reported, and no clone a single base away is much larger than it.

Sequenced using an Illumina NovaSeq 6000. TCR cDNA was made using 5'RACE template switching, a step that added a universal primer site and unique molecular identifiers. Priming for cDNA synthesis came from both the TCR alpha and TCR beta constant segments. Library amplification used two PCR steps, and the second PCR step added sample barcodes and sequencing adapters. Sequencing of the libraries was done on either Illumina HiSeq 2500 (2x100 bp) or NovaSeq (2x150 bp). Regarding the original processing steps: Demultiplexing of reads and collapsing into UMI consensus sequences were performed with MIGEC, and V(D)J alignment was carried out with MiXCR. Vaccine-responding clonotypes were defined with edgeR using replicate PBMC samples, requiring FDR below 0.01 and a log2 fold change above 5 up to day 15. Each bulk clonotype received a CD4 or CD8 identity based on whether the sequenced CD4 or CD8 repertoire contained that clonotype at higher abundance. TCRdb reran the public reads through fastp at Q25 and MiXCR, keeping productive beta chains. When rows share a CDR3 protein, they turn into one entry using the most common DNA and genes. Clone size and V and J calls follow TCRdb, not the original study. Counted in this sample were approximately 170,000 distinct CDR3 sequences; more than 9.5% of them appeared once. 30% to 45% of the sample is taken by the ten largest.

The sample in question was CD8+ T cells sorted from PBMCs, obtained 15 days after the yellow fever booster vaccination. The chain uses TRBV18 and TRBJ2-1, and perhaps TRBD1 as D gene, on 6 matching bases. This sequence originates from a man between 18 and 29 years old who received the YFV17D yellow fever vaccine. The CDR3 region reads CASLGTPAYNEQFF. The nucleotide sequence reads as follows: TGTGCCAGCCTCGGGACACCCGCCTACAATGAGCAGTTCTTC. Extended through the reference TRBV18 and TRBJ2-1 proteins, this CDR3 yields the full variable domain: NAGVMQNPRHLVRRRGQEARLRCSPMKGHSHVYWYRQLPEEGLKFMVYLQKENIIDESGMPKERFSAEFPKEGPSILRIQQVVRGDSAAYFCASLGTPAYNEQFFGPGTRLTVL.